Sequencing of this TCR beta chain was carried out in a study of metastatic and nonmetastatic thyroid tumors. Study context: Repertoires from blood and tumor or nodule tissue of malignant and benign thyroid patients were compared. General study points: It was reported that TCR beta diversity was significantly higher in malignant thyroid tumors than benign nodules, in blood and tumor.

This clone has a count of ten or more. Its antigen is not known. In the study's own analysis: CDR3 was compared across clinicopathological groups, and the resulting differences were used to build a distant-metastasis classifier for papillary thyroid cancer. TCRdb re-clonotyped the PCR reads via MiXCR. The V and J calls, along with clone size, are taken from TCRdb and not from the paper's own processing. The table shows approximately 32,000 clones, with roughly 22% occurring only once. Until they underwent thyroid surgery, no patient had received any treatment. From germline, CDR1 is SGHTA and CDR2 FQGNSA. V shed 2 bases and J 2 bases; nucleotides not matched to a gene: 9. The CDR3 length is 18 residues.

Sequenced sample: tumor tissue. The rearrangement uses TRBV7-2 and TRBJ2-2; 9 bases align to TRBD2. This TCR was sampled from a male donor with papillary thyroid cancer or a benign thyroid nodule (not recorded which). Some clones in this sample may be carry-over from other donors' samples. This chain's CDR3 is CASSLRHSSGVNTGELFF. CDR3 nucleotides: TGTGCCAGCAGCTTAAGGCATTCTAGCGGGGTAAACACCGGGGAGCTGTTTTTT. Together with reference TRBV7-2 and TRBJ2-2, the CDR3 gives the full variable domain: GAGVSQSPSNKVTEKGKDVELRCDPISGHTALYWYRQSLGQGLEFLIYFQGNSAPDKSGLPSDRFSAERTGGSVSTLTIQRTQQEDSAVYLCASSLRHSSGVNTGELFFGEGSRLTVL.